The clone carrying this T cell receptor (beta chain) was counted ten times or more. These data are taken from a study of early T cells in non-severe SARS-CoV-2 infection. V was pared by 7 bases and J by 5 bases, with 4 bases of the junction left unmatched. The CDR3 runs 14 residues. The germline gives CDR1 MNHNS, CDR2 SASEGT. MiXCR, applied by TCRdb to the 5' RACE reads, yields one record per CDR3 protein. The sample shows some 45,000 distinct CDR3 sequences, 4% to 4.5% of them seen only once. The chain has TRBV6-1 and TRBJ2-1; 11 nucleotides agree with TRBD2. This receptor was taken from an adult who was a healthcare worker with PCR-confirmed SARS-CoV-2 infection or an uninfected control (not recorded which). Sequencing used whole blood. The CDR3: CASKAGLADNEQFF. The CDR3 DNA reads as TGTGCCAGCAAGGCGGGACTAGCGGACAATGAGCAGTTCTTC.